A single sample is the source of the 24 T cell receptor beta chains below, sequenced in a study of CD8+CD57+ T cells in acquired aplastic anemia listed by TCRdb under 2018. Sequencing used an Illumina HiSeq 2000. Profiling of TCR beta VDJ combinations and CDR3 sequences used genomic DNA as the template. The raw public data were reprocessed by TCRdb itself: fastp quality trimming at Q25, MiXCR clonotype calling, in-frame beta chains only. Here each entry gathers all rows of one CDR3 protein and keeps the most common genes and DNA. A total of some 150,000 distinct CDR3 sequences appear in this sample, over 50% of them only once. Roughly 12% of the sample rests with the top ten. The patients picked for sequencing were ones in whom flow cytometry had shown an expansion of CD8+CD57+ cells. Sequences were obtained from sorted CD4+, CD8+, or CD8+CD57+ T cells (not recorded which) from PBMCs. Every receptor here comes from a human donor with aplastic anemia.

V usage is TRBV7-9 and J usage is TRBJ2-5, with 11 bases identical to TRBD2. The J segment lost 2 bases and the V segment lost 6 bases, leaving 11 bases of the junction unmatched. This CDR3 comprises 17 residues. CDR1 SEHNR and CDR2 FQNEAQ come from the germline V gene (reference sequence). Here the CDR3 reads CASSSIAGGSLQETQYF. In DNA form, the CDR3 reads TGTGCCAGCAGTTCCATAGCGGGGGGGTCCTTACAAGAGACCCAGTACTTC.

V gene TRBV5-1 combines with J gene TRBJ2-1, with 13 bases aligning to TRBD2. From germline, CDR1 is SGHRS and CDR2 YFSETQ. CDR3 length: 18 residues. The V segment lost 0 bases and the J segment 4 bases; nucleotides outside the gene matches: 7. The CDR3: CASSLETSGGQWYNEQFF. The CDR3 DNA is TGCGCCAGCAGCTTGGAGACTAGCGGGGGGCAGTGGTACAATGAGCAGTTCTTC.

On this clonotype: Since a much larger clone is just one base distant, this may be a read error. J is TRBJ1-3 and V is TRBV7-9; TRBD1 matches at 7 bases. The germline gives CDR1 SEHNR, CDR2 FQNEAQ (reference sequence). The CDR3 has 15 residues. CDR3 nucleotide sequence: TGTGCCAGCAGCCCCCGAGGGGGCAGTGGAAACGCCATATATTTT. Residues: CASSPRGGSGNAIYF.

A note on this clonotype: A read error may explain this, as a much larger clone is one base away. The chain uses TRBV6-1 and TRBJ2-1, with 7 bases identical to TRBD2. CDR1 and CDR2 (germline): MNHNS, SASEGT. The CDR3 has 15 residues. J lost 5 bases, V lost 5 bases, and 9 bases had no gene match. CDR3 loop: CASSPRDYSNNEQFF. The CDR3 DNA reads TGTGCCAGCAGTCCCCGGGACTATTCCAACAATGAGCAGTTCTTC.

The V and J genes are TRBV9 and TRBJ2-3, with 8 bases that match TRBD2. CDR1 is SGDLS and CDR2 is YYNGEE in the germline V gene. V lost 6 bases to trimming and J lost 1 base; unmatched junction nucleotides: 4. This CDR3 comprises 14 residues. The CDR3 bases are TGTGCCAGCACGGCGGGGGGCCGCACAGATACGCAGTATTTT. Translated: CASTAGGRTDTQYF.

The chain has TRBV12-3 or TRBV12-4 and TRBJ1-2; D not resolved. Trimming took 3 bases from V and 4 from J, leaving 15 bases between them. The CDR3 spans 15 residues. CDR3 loop: CASSFRQAEGYGYTF. The CDR3 DNA reads as TGTGCCAGCAGTTTCCGGCAGGCGGAGGGCTATGGCTACACCTTC.

In its sample, this clonotype was seen many times. The rearrangement uses TRBV11-1 and TRBJ2-1; 9 positions agree with TRBD2. The CDR3 is made up of 17 amino acids. Losses at the gene ends were 5 bases for V and 6 bases for J; bases not matched to a gene: 14. Germline lookup yields CDR1 SGHAT and CDR2 FQDESV (reference sequence). CDR3 protein: CASSPRASGVSTNEQFF. The CDR3 region has the DNA TGTGCCAGCAGCCCTCGGGCTAGCGGGGTTTCCACCAATGAGCAGTTCTTC.

On this clonotype itself: A much larger clone differs by one base, so this may be a read error. The chain couples TRBV7-7 to TRBJ2-1, with D perhaps TRBD2 (5 bases). The germline gives CDR1 SSHAT, CDR2 FNYEAQ (reference sequence). The germline V and J ends were trimmed by 0 bases and 8 bases, with 14 bases remaining between them. The CDR3 is 15 residues long. This CDR3 reads CASSLALLGSDEQFF. Here the CDR3 DNA reads TGTGCCAGCAGCTTAGCCCTACTAGGTTCCGATGAGCAGTTCTTC.

In DNA, the CDR3 is TGTGCCAGCAGCTCCACCCCCGGGGCCTATGGCTACACCTTC. Protein sequence: CASSSTPGAYGYTF. The V gene is TRBV7-9, the J gene TRBJ1-2; possibly TRBD1 for D (5 bases). The CDR3 has 14 residues. Germline V gene lookup returns CDR1 SEHNR and CDR2 FQNEAQ (reference sequence). V was cut by 4 bases and J by 4 bases, with 13 bases left in between.

This clonotype was observed once. The gene calls are TRBV19 and TRBJ2-3; a weak D match, TRBD1 (6 bases). Germline CDR1 LNHDA, CDR2 SQIVND (reference sequence). This CDR3 is built from 14 residues. Trimming removed 10 bases at V and 2 bases at J, with 16 bases between. The CDR3 loop reads CATNRAVNTDTQYF. The CDR3 DNA reads TGTGCCACCAACAGGGCGGTCAACACAGATACGCAGTATTTT.

J is TRBJ2-7 and V is TRBV6-1, with a weak D call TRBD1 (6 bases). The CDR3 has 13 residues. Deletions cut 6 bases from V and 3 bases from J, with 12 bases between. Germline values: CDR1 MNHNS, CDR2 SASEGT. For the CDR3, the DNA is TGTGCCAGCAGGGATCGGGACAACTACGAGCAGTACTTC. Its protein product is CASRDRDNYEQYF.

This clonotype was seen many times. The CDR3 nucleotides are TGTGCCAGCAGCCCCCAGACAGACTATGGCTACACCTTC. It is translated as CASSPQTDYGYTF. V usage is TRBV5-6 and J usage is TRBJ1-2; tentative D call: TRBD1 (5 bases). The CDR3 length is 13 residues. CDR1 is SGHDT, CDR2 YYEEEE, per germline. Trimming cost V 4 bases and J 3 bases, with 10 bases left between them.

By share, this clonotype ranks as medium-sized. The chain recombines TRBV4-1 with TRBJ2-5; the D gene could be TRBD1 or TRBD2 (5 bases each). The germline CDR1 and CDR2 sequences are MGHRA and YSYEKL. This CDR3 has 15 amino acids. The V end lost 2 bases, the J end lost 1 base, and 11 bases lay between the germline ends. The CDR3 protein is CASSQYGALQETQYF. The CDR3 coding sequence is TGCGCCAGCAGCCAATACGGGGCGCTCCAAGAGACCCAGTACTTC.

The V and J genes are TRBV11-1 and TRBJ2-3; maybe TRBD2 (5 bases). The ends were cut back, 4 bases at V and 1 base at J, with 12 bases in the middle. Germline-derived CDR1 and CDR2 are SGHAT and FQDESV (reference sequence). The CDR3 is 15 amino acids. CDR3 loop: CASSSSPGGTDTQYF. As DNA, the CDR3 is TGTGCCAGCAGCTCCAGCCCCGGGGGCACAGATACGCAGTATTTT.

The CDR3 spells CASSQQQVYGYTF. As DNA, the CDR3 is TGTGCCAGCAGCCAACAACAAGTGTATGGCTACACCTTC. The chain carries TRBV3-1 and TRBJ1-2; D not certain. CDR3 size: 13 residues. Germline lookup yields CDR1 LGHDT and CDR2 YNNKEL (reference sequence). V was trimmed by 2 bases and J by 5 bases, leaving 9 bases between them. Full variable domain (outside the CDR3, taken from reference TRBV3-1 and TRBJ1-2): DTAVSQTPKYLVTQMGNDKSIKCEQNLGHDTMYWYKQDSKKFLKIMFSYNNKELIINETVPNRFSPKSPDKAHLNLHINSLELGDSAVYFCASSQQQVYGYTFGSGTRLTVV.

The chain recombines TRBV4-1 with TRBJ1-1; no clear D. The CDR3 extends over 16 amino acids. Germline CDR1 is MGHRA and CDR2 is YSYEKL. Trimming removed 2 bases at V and 0 bases at J, with 13 bases between. The DNA of the CDR3 is TGCGCCAGCAGCCAAAGTTGGGCCATTATGAACACTGAAGCTTTCTTT. It specifies CASSQSWAIMNTEAFF.

This clonotype has a handful of counts. This chain connects TRBV13 to TRBJ2-7; weak D call: TRBD1 (6 bases). Germline CDR1 and CDR2: PRHDT and FYEKMQ (reference sequence). The V end lost 4 bases, the J end lost 4 bases, and 17 bases lay between the germline ends. The CDR3 totals 15 residues. The CDR3 bases are TGTGCCAGCAGCTCCTCCCCAGGGGAAGCGTACGAGCAGTACTTC. Protein: CASSSSPGEAYEQYF. The whole variable domain, remainder taken from reference TRBV13 and TRBJ2-7, is AAGVIQSPRHLIKEKRETATLKCYPIPRHDTVYWYQQGPGQDPQFLISFYEKMQSDKGSIPDRFSAQQFSDYHSELNMSSLELGDSALYFCASSSSPGEAYEQYFGPGTRLTVT.

With respect to this clonotype: This may be a read error: a much more frequent sequence differs by one nucleotide. The conserved closing phenylalanine or tryptophan is absent in this CDR3, likely reflecting a read error. No DNA is shown, since the ends of the CDR3 on it are uncertain; the CDR3 is the one TCRdb lists. The chain's CDR3 is CASSEIGRSSYGYTC. V usage is TRBV10-3 and J usage is TRBJ1-2. Germline lookup yields CDR1 ENHRY and CDR2 SYGVKD. Including both end residues, the CDR3 is 15 amino acids long.

This clonotype was detected ten times or more. The rearrangement joins TRBV20-1 to TRBJ2-2; D not resolved. Germline assignment: CDR1 DFQATT and CDR2 SNEGSKA (reference sequence). The CDR3 has 12 amino acids. The CDR3: CNILPNTGELFF. The CDR3 DNA reads TGCAACATACTACCGAACACCGGGGAGCTGTTTTTT.

In its sample, this clonotype was seen a few times. The V and J genes are TRBV25-1 and TRBJ2-5, with unresolved D. V shed 5 bases and J shed 4 bases, with 17 bases lying between them. This CDR3 region has 15 residues. Germline-derived CDR1 and CDR2 are MGHDK and SYGVNS. The CDR3 is CASSPGPPLGETQYF. CDR3 sequence (DNA): TGTGCCAGCAGTCCCGGACCTCCCCTTGGAGAGACCCAGTACTTC.

Ten or more counts support this clonotype. The CDR3 loop is CASSEGGEPNEKLFF. CDR3 coding DNA: TGTGCCAGCAGCGAGGGTGGGGAGCCTAATGAAAAACTGTTTTTT. V and J are TRBV9 and TRBJ1-4; D is unresolved. Deletions cut 3 bases from V and 3 bases from J, with 12 bases between. Germline V gene data show CDR1 as SGDLS and CDR2 as YYNGEE. This CDR3 is built from 15 residues.

This clonotype was observed once. The chain combines TRBV20-1 with TRBJ1-1, with a tentative D call TRBD1 (6 bases). V lost 0 bases, J lost 5 bases, and 13 bases lay in between. CDR1 is DFQATT, CDR2 SNEGSKA, per germline (reference sequence). The length of the CDR3 is 14 residues. The CDR3 loop is CSAREGQGLTEAFF. CDR3 coding DNA: TGCAGTGCTAGAGAGGGCCAGGGGCTTACTGAAGCTTTCTTT.

Details on this clonotype: A much larger clone is a single base away; this may be a read error. The rearrangement joins TRBV6-2 or TRBV6-3 to TRBJ2-7; no clear D gene. The CDR3 has 13 amino acids. Germline V lookup: CDR1 MNHEY, CDR2 SVGEGT. The CDR3 reads CASTMTGLYGQYF. The CDR3 DNA reads TGTGCCAGCACCATGACGGGTTTATACGGGCAGTACTTC.

V and J are TRBV2 and TRBJ2-7, with 7 bases that match TRBD1. Trimming at V came to 6 bases and at J to 5 bases, leaving 7 bases not matched to a gene. Germline V gene sequence: CDR1 SNHLY, CDR2 FYNNEI. CDR3 length: 13 residues. CDR3 sequence reads: CASSHRGGDEQYF. DNA of the CDR3: TGTGCCAGCAGCCACAGGGGTGGGGACGAGCAGTACTTC.